A single sample is the source of the 14 T cell receptor beta chains below, sequenced in a study of identical twins. TCRdb re-called the 5' RACE reads through MiXCR, storing one row per CDR3 protein. In the table there are roughly 350,000 distinct CDR3 sequences, 12% of which are singletons. These data were likewise used in another study, on yellow fever vaccine responses in identical twins.

The sample was CD8+ T cells sorted from blood. The source of these receptors is a young woman in good health.

This clonotype came up a few times. V and J are TRBV7-7 and TRBJ2-3, with TRBD2 matching over 11 bases. CDR1 SSHAT and CDR2 FNYEAQ come from the germline V gene (reference sequence). This CDR3 has 17 residues. Trimming cost V 5 bases and J 4 bases; bases outside gene matches: 11. CDR3: CASSPRGSGRAADTQYF. CDR3 DNA: TGTGCCAGCAGCCCCCGGGGTAGCGGGAGGGCGGCAGATACGCAGTATTTT. Based on the CDR3 plus reference TRBV7-7 and TRBJ2-3, the full variable domain is GAGVSQSPRYKVTKRGQDVTLRCDPISSHATLYWYQQALGQGPEFLTYFNYEAQPDKSGLPSDRFSAERPEGSISTLTIQRTEQRDSAMYRCASSPRGSGRAADTQYFGPGTRLTVL.

Concerning this clonotype: The junction differs from germline at one of its ends, possibly a read error. The chain is built from TRBV7-2 and TRBJ1-1; no firm D call. Germline values: CDR1 SGHTA, CDR2 FQGNSA. This CDR3 comprises 15 residues. CDR3 DNA: TGTGGCAGCAGCTTAGGACGGGCGGAGGGCACTGAAGCTTTCTTT. Translated: CGSSLGRAEGTEAFF.

This clonotype has just a few counts. The chain has TRBV10-1 and TRBJ2-3; D might be TRBD2 (5 bases). The CDR3 totals 15 residues. V lost 0 bases and J lost 0, with 7 bases in between. Germline CDR1 and CDR2: WNHNN and SYGVQD (reference sequence). CDR3 DNA: TGCGCCAGCAGTGAGTCGCGGGCTAGCACAGATACGCAGTATTTT. Translation gives CASSESRASTDTQYF.

The rearrangement joins TRBV9 to TRBJ2-1; D unresolved. Per germline, CDR1 SGDLS and CDR2 YYNGEE. The CDR3 covers 14 residues. Trimming left V 0 bases short and J 4 bases short, with 8 bases between. The CDR3 nucleotides are TGTGCCAGCAGCGTAGAGGCCTTTTACAATGAGCAGTTCTTC. Translated, it gives CASSVEAFYNEQFF.

The V call is TRBV2, the J call TRBJ1-2; perhaps TRBD1 as D (6 bases). The CDR3 runs 14 residues. The ends were cut back, 2 bases at V and 5 bases at J, with 12 bases in the middle. Germline-derived CDR1 and CDR2 are SNHLY and FYNNEI. The CDR3 protein is CASSETDSDYGYTF. For the CDR3, the DNA is TGTGCCAGCAGTGAAACGGACAGTGATTATGGCTACACCTTC.

This clonotype has only a few counts. The chain employs TRBV12-3 or TRBV12-4 and TRBJ2-7, with D perhaps assigned TRBD1 or TRBD2 (5 bases each). The CDR3 runs 13 residues. V was clipped by 4 bases and J by 4 bases, with 11 bases between them. This chain's CDR3 is CASSSVGEYEQYV. The DNA for the CDR3 is TGTGCCAGCAGTTCAGTAGGGGAGTACGAGCAGTACGTC.

The chain employs TRBV20-1 and TRBJ2-1, with D possibly matching TRBD2 (5 bases). Per the germline V gene, CDR1 is DFQATT and CDR2 is SNEGSKA (reference sequence). Trimming shortened V by 2 bases and J by 9 bases, and 8 bases separated the two germline ends. The CDR3 consists of 11 residues. The CDR3: CSARIGVEQFF. The CDR3 DNA reads as TGCAGTGCTAGAATCGGGGTTGAGCAGTTCTTC.

This rearrangement joins TRBV10-1 to TRBJ2-7, with 7 bases that match TRBD2. The CDR3 length is 13 residues. CDR1 and CDR2 (germline): WNHNN, SYGVQD (reference sequence). V dropped 1 base and J dropped 5; count of bases not matched to a gene: 2. The CDR3 bases are TGCGCCAGCAGTGAGTTTCGGGGGGACGAGCAGTACGTC. It specifies CASSEFRGDEQYV.

The chain combines TRBV6-2 or TRBV6-3 with TRBJ1-2; D unresolved. The CDR3 loop spans 15 amino acids. Per the germline V gene, CDR1 is MNHEY and CDR2 is SVGEGT. Trimming removed 0 bases from V and 4 bases from J, with 12 bases in between. As DNA, the CDR3 is TGTGCCAGCAGTTACTCGATGGTCGGTACCTATGGCTACACCTTC. The encoded protein is CASSYSMVGTYGYTF.

The V gene is TRBV3-1, the J gene TRBJ2-3; D ambiguous. The CDR3 covers 16 residues. With 2 bases removed from V and 0 bases from J, the gap between germline ends came to 12 bases. Per germline, CDR1 LGHDT and CDR2 YNNKEL (reference sequence). The CDR3 here is CASSQSPSGSTDTQYF. The CDR3 coding sequence is TGTGCCAGCAGCCAAAGCCCATCTGGAAGCACAGATACGCAGTATTTT.

The genes are TRBV7-3 and TRBJ2-3; 11 bases fit TRBD2. The CDR3 is made up of 15 amino acids. Germline CDR1 is SGHTA and CDR2 is FQGTGA. V lost 1 base and J lost 6; bases outside the gene matches: 3. DNA for the CDR3: TGTGCCAGCAGCTTAATAGCGGGAGGGCGGGATACGCAGTATTTT. It yields the protein CASSLIAGGRDTQYF.

The V and J genes are TRBV15 and TRBJ2-3, with TRBD2 matching over 14 bases. The ends lost 6 bases at V and 9 bases at J; junction bases unmatched: 11. Germline values: CDR1 LNHNV, CDR2 YYDKDF (reference sequence). The CDR3 totals 16 residues. The CDR3 spells CATSIAGTSGRRTQYF. The CDR3 DNA sequence: TGTGCCACCAGTATCGCCGGGACTAGCGGGAGAAGGACGCAGTATTTT.

The genes are TRBV5-1 and TRBJ1-1; D is perhaps TRBD1 (6 bases). The CDR3 contains 14 residues. The germline CDR1 and CDR2 sequences are SGHRS and YFSETQ. V lost 2 bases to trimming and J lost 4 bases, with 12 bases between them. The CDR3 DNA sequence: TGCGCCAGCAGCTTTATGGGGGGCGGCACTGAAGCTTTCTTT. Its translation: CASSFMGGGTEAFF. Full variable domain (outside the CDR3, taken from reference TRBV5-1 and TRBJ1-1): KAGVTQTPRYLIKTRGQQVTLSCSPISGHRSVSWYQQTPGQGLQFLFEYFSETQRNKGNFPGRFSGRQFSNSRSEMNVSTLELGDSALYLCASSFMGGGTEAFFGQGTRLTVV.

This clonotype was observed a handful of times. The CDR3 bases are TGTGCCAGCAGCTCAGGGACAGAGATGAACACTGAAGCTTTCTTT. This translates into CASSSGTEMNTEAFF. The chain is built from TRBV5-8 and TRBJ1-1; the match to TRBD1 covers 7 bases. V was clipped by 3 bases and J by 0 bases; unmatched bases: 5. The CDR3 is made up of 15 amino acids. Germline-derived CDR1 and CDR2 are SGHTS and YDEGEE.